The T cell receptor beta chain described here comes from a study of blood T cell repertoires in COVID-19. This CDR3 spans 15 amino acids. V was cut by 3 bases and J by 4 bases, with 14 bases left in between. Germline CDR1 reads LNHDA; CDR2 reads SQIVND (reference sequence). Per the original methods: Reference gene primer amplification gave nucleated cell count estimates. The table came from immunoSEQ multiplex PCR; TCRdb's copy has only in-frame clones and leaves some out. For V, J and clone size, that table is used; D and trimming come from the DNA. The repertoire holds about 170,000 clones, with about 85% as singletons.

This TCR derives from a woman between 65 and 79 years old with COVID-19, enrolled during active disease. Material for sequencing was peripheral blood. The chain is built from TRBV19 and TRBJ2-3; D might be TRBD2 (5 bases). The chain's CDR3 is CASSIIRGSADTQYF. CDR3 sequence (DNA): TGTGCCAGTAGTATCATCCGGGGTAGCGCAGATACGCAGTATTTT.